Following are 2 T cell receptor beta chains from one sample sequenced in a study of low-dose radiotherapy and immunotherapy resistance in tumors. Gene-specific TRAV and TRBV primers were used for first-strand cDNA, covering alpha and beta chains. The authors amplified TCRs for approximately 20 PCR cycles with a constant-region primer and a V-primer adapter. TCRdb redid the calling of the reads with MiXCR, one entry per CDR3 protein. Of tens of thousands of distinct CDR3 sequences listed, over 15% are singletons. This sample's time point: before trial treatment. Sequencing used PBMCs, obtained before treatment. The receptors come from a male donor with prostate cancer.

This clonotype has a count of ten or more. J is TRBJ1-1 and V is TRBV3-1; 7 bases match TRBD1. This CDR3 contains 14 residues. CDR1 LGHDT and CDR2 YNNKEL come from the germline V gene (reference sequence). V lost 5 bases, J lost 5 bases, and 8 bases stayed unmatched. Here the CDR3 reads CASSSTGEGTEAFF. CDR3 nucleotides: TGTGCCAGCAGCAGTACAGGGGAGGGTACTGAAGCTTTCTTT.

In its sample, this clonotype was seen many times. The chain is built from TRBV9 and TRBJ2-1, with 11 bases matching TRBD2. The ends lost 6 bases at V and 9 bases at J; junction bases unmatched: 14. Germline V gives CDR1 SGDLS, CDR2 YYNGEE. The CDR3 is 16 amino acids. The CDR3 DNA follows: TGTGCCAGCACCCCCTGGGGAACTAGCGGGGGTCTTGAGCAGTTCTTC. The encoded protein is CASTPWGTSGGLEQFF. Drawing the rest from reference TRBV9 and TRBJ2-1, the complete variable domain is DSGVTQTPKHLITATGQRVTLRCSPRSGDLSVYWYQQSLDQGLQFLIQYYNGEERAKGNILERFSAQQFPDLHSELNLSSLELGDSALYFCASTPWGTSGGLEQFFGPGTRLTVL.